This TCR beta chain was captured by sequencing in a study of blood T cell repertoires in COVID-19. Profiling relied on immunoSEQ multiplex PCR, and the TCRdb table lists in-frame clones only, not all of them. The sample carries some 310,000 clones, roughly 89% recorded once. In terms of age and location, participants ranged from about 18 to 90 years and lived in roughly 22 US areas. CDR1 LGHDT and CDR2 YNNKEL come from the germline V gene (reference sequence). This CDR3 comprises 17 residues. V lost 4 bases and J 0 bases, leaving 13 bases between the germline ends. The rearrangement uses TRBV3-1 (or the pseudogene TRBV3-2) and TRBJ2-6; D is undetermined. The TCR sequence derives from a woman in her 30s who had recovered from COVID-19. Specimen: PBMCs or T cells enriched from blood (not recorded which). CDR3 nucleotide sequence: TGTGCCAGCAGCCTATCAACTAAGAGCTCTGGGGCCAACGTCCTGACTTTC. This sequence encodes CASSLSTKSSGANVLTF.